This TCR beta chain derives from a study of blood T cells in healthy people across ages (dated by TCRdb to between 2015 and 2016). Background on the whole study: Template switching captured roughly one uniquely barcoded TCR beta cDNA molecule per two T cells in model experiments. The study measured age-related changes in TCR beta repertoire diversity using deep sequencing normalized with unique cDNA molecular identifiers. The study analyzed two additional independent replicas of 1 million unique cDNA reads from the same blood draw for two donors, one aged 18 to 29 and one aged 80 or older. To avoid experimental bias, donors of different ages were spread randomly across the sequencing lanes. Four age groups were formed from the donors: young (average approximately 16 years), middle-aged (more than 35), aged (roughly 56) and long-lived (roughly 88). What the work shows at the level of the full study, not this receptor alone: Observed TCR beta diversity per million T cells fell roughly linearly with age, and a significant reduction was already apparent by age roughly 40. The CMV infection status of donors was not known, potentially confounding age-related changes in expanded clonotypes. The long-lived group showed more naive CD4+ T cells, fewer expanded clones and increased TCR diversity than the aged group, suggesting age selection. Total diversity estimates from one million sequenced T cells were considered lower bounds and underestimates. A strong correlation was found between observed TCR beta diversity and the percentage of naive T cells measured by flow cytometry. Conclusive comparison of naive and antigen-experienced compartments was prevented by the profiling of bulk unsorted PBMCs.

Donors were 39 systemically healthy Caucasian individuals from Russia aged about 6 to 100 years. Around 9.9 milliliters of peripheral blood were collected from each donor into EDTA-treated Vacutainer tubes. PBMCs were isolated by Ficoll-Paque density-gradient centrifugation, with at least 6.5 million obtained per sample. Total RNA, at least 6 micrograms per sample, was extracted from PBMCs with Trizol reagent. Naive CD45RAhigh/CD27high T cell percentages were measured by flow cytometry on a PBMC aliquot from every donor. Libraries were prepared through 5' RACE. The reads were generated on an Illumina HiSeq 2500. The second PCR ran for roughly 7 to 11 cycles and used a J-beta primer mix along with a sample-barcoded 5' primer. A unique molecular identifier was introduced onto each TCR beta cDNA molecule by a template-switch 5' adaptor carrying 12 random nucleotides. At least 2.5 million CDR3-containing paired-end reads were obtained from each sample. First-strand cDNA synthesis was performed from all RNA using the Mint cDNA synthesis kit, with priming by a TRBC-specific oligonucleotide. Following uracil-DNA glycosylase treatment, a first 18-cycle PCR with universal primers M1SS and BC2_uni_R was performed on all cDNA. Under the source paper's analysis protocol: For normalization, 1 million high-quality reads were randomly selected from each sample, with every read carrying a distinct molecular identifier. Instead of being binned into consensus sequences, reads that shared molecular identifiers were thrown out. MiTCR, with a Q25 quality threshold and the strictest error-elimination algorithm, was used for CDR3 identification, clonotype clustering and error correction. A nonparametric unseen species model with Euler transformation was used to estimate lower-bound total TCR beta diversity. TCRdb redid the processing of the public reads, applying fastp at Q25 and MiXCR, and retained in-frame beta chains. Every entry covers one CDR3 protein and lists the most common genes and DNA from its rows. Clone size and V and J calls follow TCRdb, not the original study. Recorded for this sample are approximately 1.5 million distinct CDR3 sequences; approximately 39% of them occurred a single time. Approximately 4.1% of the sample belongs to the ten largest clones.

From its cysteine to its phenylalanine, the CDR3 spans 13 amino acids. Only CDR3 DNA remains: 39 bases, in frame from the first base. CDR1 is given as SGHTA and CDR2 as FQGNSA, both from the germline V gene. Trimming takes 5 bases from V and 2 bases from J, and the germline ends sit 10 bases apart. Comments on this clonotype: No antigen is known for it. No much larger clonotype is one base removed from it; base qualities were not supplied.

Sequenced sample: blood. This receptor chain uses TRBV7-2 and TRBJ2-7, with a weak D call of TRBD2 (5 bases match). The sequence was collected from a young woman in good health. The DNA is as follows: TGTGCCAGCAGCACGGGATTTGCCTACGAGCAGTACTTC. This yields the protein CASSTGFAYEQYF.